The 23 T cell receptor beta chains in this list originate from one sample, sequenced in a study of cytomegalovirus exposure and HLA in healthy donors. Measured with immunoSEQ multiplex PCR; TCRdb has only the in-frame clones, and not every one. The table records 150,000 to 200,000 clones, about 95% of them present only once. Sequenced sample: PBMCs. Receptor source: a woman in her late teens or twenties in good health and CMV-seronegative.

CDR3 region: CASRRAGGPGELFF. The CDR3 DNA sequence: TGTGCCAGCAGGAGAGCGGGGGGGCCCGGGGAGCTGTTTTTT. The chain combines TRBV7-2 with TRBJ2-2; 10 bases map to TRBD2. V was pared by 6 bases and J by 6 bases, with 4 bases of the junction left unmatched. This CDR3 spans 14 amino acids. CDR1 is SGHTA and CDR2 is FQGNSA in the germline V gene.

This chain joins TRBV5-6 and TRBJ2-7; possibly TRBD2 for D (5 bases). This CDR3 spans 17 amino acids. Trimming stripped 0 bases from V and 1 base from J, with 17 bases between. The germline V gene encodes CDR1 SGHDT and CDR2 YYEEEE. The DNA of the CDR3 is TGTGCCAGCAGCTTGGCCGCGAGGGTCCGACGTTCCTACGAGCAGTACTTC. Translating gives CASSLAARVRRSYEQYF.

The rearrangement joins TRBV9 to TRBJ2-3; 7 bases are shared with TRBD2. The CDR3 is 17 residues long. The germline gives CDR1 SGDLS, CDR2 YYNGEE. V was clipped by 2 bases and J by 6 bases; unmatched bases: 15. The CDR3 DNA reads TGTGCCAGCAGCGTCACTACCGTAGCGGGTACTACTGATACGCAGTATTTT. This gives the protein CASSVTTVAGTTDTQYF.

The chain is built from TRBV6-1 and TRBJ2-1; 10 nucleotides line up with TRBD2. CDR1 and CDR2 from the germline V gene are MNHNS and SASEGT. The CDR3 spans 19 residues. Trimming took 3 bases from V and 1 from J; bases not matched to a gene: 12. The CDR3 region has the DNA TGTGCCAGCAGTGATCCCCTAGCGGGGGTGTACGTGTCCTACAATGAGCAGTTCTTC. Its translation: CASSDPLAGVYVSYNEQFF.

This clone was seen just once. This rearrangement joins TRBV5-8 to TRBJ2-7; tentatively, D is TRBD1 (5 bases). The CDR3 spans 13 residues. Trimming took off 0 bases at V and 4 bases at J, with 8 bases between the two ends. Germline loops: CDR1 SGHTS, CDR2 YDEGEE. The chain's CDR3 is CASSLDRKYEQYF. The CDR3 DNA follows: TGTGCCAGCAGCTTGGACAGGAAGTACGAGCAGTACTTC.

The V call is TRBV6-6, the J call TRBJ1-1; D is unresolved. Germline CDR1 is MNHNY and CDR2 is SVGAGI (reference sequence). Trimming removed 4 bases from V and 0 bases from J, with 6 bases in between. CDR3 length: 13 amino acids. The DNA for the CDR3 is TGTGCCAGCAGTTCCCACATGAACACTGAAGCTTTCTTT. Translated: CASSSHMNTEAFF.

The genes are TRBV6-5 and TRBJ1-1, with a possible D match to TRBD1 (6 bases). The CDR3 is 15 residues long. Germline CDR1 and CDR2: MNHEY and SVGAGI. Trimming pared 4 bases from V and 7 bases from J, leaving 19 bases between. The CDR3 DNA reads TGTGCCAGCAGTTTACAGGGACAAGCCCTAAATGAAGCTTTCTTT. Translation gives CASSLQGQALNEAFF.

CDR3 region: CASSLERTSGGPPTDTQYF. The DNA for the CDR3 is TGTGCCAGCAGCTTAGAACGGACTAGCGGGGGCCCCCCCACAGATACGCAGTATTTT. V gene TRBV7-2 combines with J gene TRBJ2-3, with 13 bases fitting TRBD2. Germline lookup yields CDR1 SGHTA and CDR2 FQGNSA. V was clipped by 1 base and J by 2 bases; unmatched bases: 9. The CDR3 length is 19 residues.

The rearrangement uses TRBV5-1 and TRBJ2-2; no reliable D call. Germline CDR1 and CDR2: SGHRS and YFSETQ. Deletions cut 2 bases from V and 1 base from J, with 3 bases between. There are 13 residues in the CDR3. CDR3 nucleotide sequence: TGCGCCAGCAGCTTACAGAACACCGGGGAGCTGTTTTTT. Translating it yields CASSLQNTGELFF.

This rearrangement joins TRBV4-1 to TRBJ1-2; D ambiguous. Germline CDR1 MGHRA, CDR2 YSYEKL. The CDR3 is 14 residues long. Trimming took 6 bases from V and 2 from J, leaving 13 bases between them. The CDR3, as DNA: TGCGCCAGCAGACCCGGGCGCGGGAACTATGGCTACACCTTC. It yields the protein CASRPGRGNYGYTF.

V usage is TRBV27 and J usage is TRBJ2-1; weak D call: TRBD1 (6 bases). Germline V gene sequence: CDR1 MNHEY, CDR2 SMNVEV (reference sequence). Trimming stripped 5 bases from V and 6 bases from J, with 8 bases between. The CDR3 sequence is 12 residues long. The CDR3 region is CASSLGGNEQFF. Here the CDR3 DNA reads TGTGCCAGCAGTCTAGGGGGCAATGAGCAGTTCTTC.

The rearrangement joins TRBV9 to TRBJ2-7; no definite D call. V was cut by 0 bases and J by 2 bases, with 12 bases left in between. The length of the CDR3 is 15 residues. In germline, CDR1 is SGDLS, CDR2 YYNGEE. CDR3 in DNA: TGTGCCAGCAGCGTAGCTACAGACCCTCCCTACGAGCAGTACTTC. This gives the protein CASSVATDPPYEQYF.

This rearrangement joins TRBV9 to TRBJ2-3; TRBD1 matches at 7 bases. Germline-derived CDR1 and CDR2 are SGDLS and YYNGEE. This CDR3 is 17 amino acids long. The J segment lost 0 bases and the V segment lost 0 bases, leaving 7 bases of the junction unmatched. The chain's CDR3 is CASSVAEGTVSTDTQYF. CDR3 DNA sequence: TGTGCCAGCAGCGTAGCAGAAGGGACAGTAAGCACAGATACGCAGTATTTT.

The V and J genes are TRBV7-2 and TRBJ2-7; 7 bases fit TRBD2. Trimming removed 2 bases from V and 5 bases from J; junction bases left unmatched: 15. This CDR3 is 17 amino acids long. In germline, CDR1 is SGHTA, CDR2 FQGNSA. The DNA for the CDR3 is TGTGCCAGCAGCTTAATCGGAGAAGCGGGGTTGGTCCACGAGCAGTACTTC. Translation: CASSLIGEAGLVHEQYF.

The J gene is TRBJ2-3, the V gene TRBV15, with TRBD2 matching 7 bases. This CDR3 is built from 13 residues. Germline loops: CDR1 LNHNV, CDR2 YYDKDF (reference sequence). J lost 1 base, V lost 5 bases, and 0 bases had no gene match. The CDR3 sequence: CATSGGGTDTQYF. The DNA for the CDR3 is TGTGCCACCAGCGGGGGGGGCACAGATACGCAGTATTTT. The full variable domain, with the rest looked up from reference TRBV15 and TRBJ2-3, is DAMVIQNPRYQVTQFGKPVTLSCSQTLNHNVMYWYQQKSSQAPKLLFHYYDKDFNNEADTPDNFQSRRPNTSFCFLDIRSPGLGDTAMYLCATSGGGTDTQYFGPGTRLTVL.

The DNA for the CDR3 is TGTGCCAGTATTGACAGGACAGATTCTGGAAACACCATATATTTT. Its protein is CASIDRTDSGNTIYF. The V and J genes are TRBV19 and TRBJ1-3; weak D call: TRBD1 (6 bases). There are 15 residues in the CDR3. The V end was cut by 7 bases, the J end by 1 base, with 14 bases between. Germline CDR1 LNHDA, CDR2 SQIVND (reference sequence).

The chain employs TRBV7-2 and TRBJ2-7, with 7 bases that match TRBD1. This CDR3 spans 15 amino acids. The V and J ends lost 5 bases and 7 bases, in that order; junction bases with no gene match: 14. Germline V gene data show CDR1 as SGHTA and CDR2 as FQGNSA. This chain's CDR3 is CASSPVGTGAREQYF. In DNA, the CDR3 is TGTGCCAGCAGCCCGGTAGGCACAGGGGCACGGGAGCAGTACTTC.

CDR3 loop: CASSWGTGGVETQYF. Here the CDR3 DNA reads TGTGCCAGCAGCTGGGGGACAGGGGGCGTTGAGACCCAGTACTTC. This chain uses TRBV5-8 with TRBJ2-5; 12 positions match TRBD1. CDR1 SGHTS and CDR2 YDEGEE come from the germline V gene. The CDR3 contains 15 residues. Germline trimming cut 3 bases from V and 5 bases from J; bases unmatched to any gene: 5.

The CDR3, as DNA: TGTGCCTGGGGACTGTATAACGATTCACCCCTCCACTTT. Amino acid sequence: CAWGLYNDSPLHF. This chain links TRBV30 with TRBJ1-6; D is unclear. The V end lost 5 bases, the J end lost 8 bases, and 13 bases lay between the germline ends. In germline, CDR1 is GTSNPN, CDR2 SVGIG (reference sequence). The CDR3 contains 13 residues.

This chain links TRBV6-6 with TRBJ1-5; D is possibly TRBD1 (5 bases). The V and J ends lost 2 bases and 4 bases respectively, with 9 bases between them. From germline, CDR1 is MNHNY and CDR2 SVGAGI (reference sequence). This CDR3 region has 14 residues. The CDR3 sequence: CASSYRGVNQPQHF. The CDR3 bases are TGTGCCAGCAGTTACAGGGGCGTGAATCAGCCCCAGCATTTT.

The rearrangement joins TRBV6-5 to TRBJ1-5; 8 bases are a match to TRBD1. CDR3 length: 15 residues. Germline V gives CDR1 MNHEY, CDR2 SVGAGI. J lost 0 bases, V lost 5 bases, and 3 bases had no gene match. CDR3 in amino acids: CASSVTGDSNQPQHF. The DNA of the CDR3 is TGTGCCAGCAGTGTGACAGGGGATAGCAATCAGCCCCAGCATTTT.

The chain recombines TRBV6-1 with TRBJ2-1; D perhaps matches TRBD1 (5 bases). Trimming cost V 6 bases and J 6 bases, with 12 bases left between them. Germline CDR1 MNHNS, CDR2 SASEGT. This CDR3 is 13 amino acids long. CDR3: CASRFTGTNEQFF. The CDR3 DNA follows: TGTGCCAGCAGGTTTACAGGCACCAATGAGCAGTTCTTC.

The chain is built from TRBV29-1 and TRBJ1-1; D gene unclear. This CDR3 has 11 residues. Germline CDR1 SQVTM, CDR2 ANQGSEA. Trimming cost V 7 bases and J 0 bases, with 6 bases left between them. The CDR3, as DNA: TGCAGCGGGCTGATGAACACTGAAGCTTTCTTT. Translation: CSGLMNTEAFF.